Here is one T cell receptor beta chain with its context. The antigen is undetermined. These data are taken from a study of CD8+ T cells in alopecia areata. The wider study: Each of the treated patients was given oral tofacitinib, 5 to 10 mg twice daily, for moderate-to-severe alopecia areata. Findings and caveats of the study: As there was one nonresponder, how baseline CD8+ expansion relates to response remains uncertain. Many expanded lesional clones stayed in scalp and blood while on tofacitinib.

Described treatment: oral pan-JAK inhibitor, 5-10 mg twice daily. CD4+ and CD8+ T cells were sorted from PBMCs. CDR1 is MDHEN and CDR2 is SYDVKM in the germline V gene. The CDR3 extends over 15 amino acids. V shed 6 bases and J 6 bases; nucleotides not matched to a gene: 13. RNA was extracted and reverse transcribed into cDNA as the sequencing template. Clones were read by immunoSEQ multiplex PCR, and TCRdb kept only the in-frame ones, dropping some. The sample carries 150,000 to 250,000 clones, 55% to 70% recorded once. This TCR was sampled from a human donor with alopecia areata. This chain connects TRBV28 to TRBJ1-1, with 7 bases fitting TRBD1. Material: CD4+ T cells sorted from blood, obtained at week 4, from a patient treated with tofacitinib. DNA for the CDR3: TGTGCCAGCAGCTCGATGACAGGGCTAGAGGCTGAAGCTTTCTTT. Its translation: CASSSMTGLEAEAFF.